A selection of T cell receptor beta chains follows, all from one sample in a study of blood T cell repertoires in COVID-19. Assay: immunoSEQ multiplex PCR; the TCRdb copy retains only in-frame clones and omits some. The sample holds under 30,000 clones, 86% seen once. The sequenced material came from peripheral blood. Receptors originate from a human donor with active COVID-19. The donor label of this sample is uncertain. Each CDR3 is given with its conserved first and last residue. D genes are given only for firm matches. Where a row states a size, it is once, few, many or the class of an expanded clone; other rows omit it.

J: TRBJ2-6; D: .; length: 14; V: TRBV29-1; size: once; CDR3: CSVESVPGANVLTF; DNA: TGCAGCGTTGAATCGGTACCTGGGGCCAACGTCCTGACTTTC
J: TRBJ1-2; D: .; length: 15; V: TRBV9; size: .; CDR3: CASSVVGQGHYGYTF; DNA: TGTGCCAGCAGCGTAGTGGGGCAGGGCCACTATGGCTACACCTTC
J: TRBJ1-4; D: .; length: 15; V: TRBV19; size: .; CDR3: CASRPGATTNEKLFF; DNA: TGTGCCAGTAGACCAGGGGCCACAACTAATGAAAAACTGTTTTTT
J: TRBJ1-1; D: TRBD1; length: 15; V: TRBV2; size: .; CDR3: CASSRTGADSEEAFF; DNA: TGTGCCAGCAGTCGGACAGGGGCAGACTCAGAGGAAGCTTTCTTT
J: TRBJ2-7; D: .; length: 18; V: TRBV21-1; size: .; CDR3: CASTKQDAGQTDENEQYF; DNA: TGTGCCAGCACCAAGCAGGATGCGGGGCAGACGGACGAGAACGAGCAGTACTTC
J: TRBJ2-7; D: TRBD2; length: 18; V: TRBV18; size: .; CDR3: CASSPSAGTSGGNYEQYF; DNA: TGTGCCAGCTCACCATCTGCCGGGACTAGCGGGGGCAATTACGAGCAGTACTTC
J: TRBJ2-7; D: TRBD2; length: 18; V: TRBV4-1; size: .; CDR3: CASSQAVTGTSSLYEQYF; DNA: TGCGCCAGCAGCCAAGCCGTCACCGGGACTAGCAGCCTCTACGAGCAGTACTTC
J: TRBJ1-5; D: TRBD1; length: 16; V: TRBV27; size: .; CDR3: CASRKQGRSMNQPQHF; DNA: TGTGCCAGCAGGAAACAGGGGAGGAGTATGAATCAGCCCCAGCATTTT
J: TRBJ1-2; D: TRBD1; length: 15; V: TRBV28; size: few; CDR3: CASSSQGTGNYGYTF; DNA: TGTGCCAGCAGTTCACAGGGGACGGGCAACTATGGCTACACCTTC
J: TRBJ1-2; D: TRBD1; length: 13; V: TRBV19; size: .; CDR3: CASSKTGDYGYTF; DNA: TGTGCCAGTAGCAAAACAGGGGACTATGGCTACACCTTC
J: TRBJ2-6; D: TRBD2; length: 17; V: TRBV6-2/TRBV6-3; size: .; CDR3: CASSLVGEGSGANVLTF; DNA: TGTGCCAGCAGCCTAGTGGGGGAGGGCTCTGGGGCCAACGTCCTGACTTTC
J: TRBJ1-2; D: .; length: 14; V: TRBV7-2; size: .; CDR3: CASSSKPGGYGYTF; DNA: TGTGCCAGCAGCTCAAAACCCGGGGGCTATGGCTACACCTTC
J: TRBJ2-5; D: .; length: 17; V: TRBV11-2; size: .; CDR3: CASSLGYSPLLQETQYF; DNA: TGTGCCAGCAGCTTAGGTTACTCCCCCCTCCTCCAAGAGACCCAGTACTTC
J: TRBJ2-7; D: TRBD1; length: 14; V: TRBV6-4; size: .; CDR3: CASSDKQGLREQYF; DNA: TGTGCCAGCAGTGACAAACAGGGGCTGCGGGAGCAGTACTTC
J: TRBJ2-5; D: .; length: 11; V: TRBV9; size: .; CDR3: CASSAEETQYF; DNA: TGTGCCAGCAGCGCAGAAGAGACCCAGTACTTC
J: TRBJ1-6; D: TRBD1; length: 13; V: TRBV3-1/TRBV3-2; size: .; CDR3: CASSQEFEGAPHF; DNA: TGTGCCAGCAGCCAAGAGTTTGAGGGGGCCCCCCACTTT
J: TRBJ2-2; D: TRBD1; length: 15; V: TRBV7-3; size: .; CDR3: CASSLGDRATGELFF; DNA: TGTGCCAGCAGCTTAGGGGACAGGGCCACCGGGGAGCTGTTTTTT
J: TRBJ1-5; D: .; length: 15; V: TRBV6-5; size: .; CDR3: CATREGRRSNQPQHF; DNA: TGTGCCACCAGGGAGGGGCGAAGGAGTAATCAGCCCCAGCATTTT
J: TRBJ2-2; D: .; length: 14; V: TRBV27; size: once; CDR3: CASSRGTDTGELFF; DNA: TGTGCCAGCAGCCGCGGGACTGACACCGGGGAGCTGTTTTTT
J: TRBJ2-7; D: .; length: 12; V: TRBV19; size: .; CDR3: CASSGGFDEQYF; DNA: TGTGCCAGTAGTGGAGGGTTCGACGAGCAGTACTTC
J: TRBJ2-7; D: TRBD2; length: 15; V: TRBV25-1; size: .; CDR3: CASSELTSGGYEQYF; DNA: TGTGCCAGCAGTGAACTGACTAGCGGAGGTTACGAGCAGTACTTC
J: TRBJ2-1; D: .; length: 15; V: TRBV1; size: few; CDR3: CTTKGERGAYNEQFF; DNA: TGCACCACCAAGGGGGAGCGGGGGGCCTACAATGAGCAGTTCTTC